These 29 T cell receptor beta chains originate from one sample sequenced in a study of beta chain features in type 1 diabetes. Reverse transcription of all isolated RNA meant that expressed TCRB transcripts were sequenced. Clones were sequenced by immunoSEQ multiplex PCR, and TCRdb holds only the in-frame ones, with some missing. The table shows hundreds of thousands of clones, with approximately 10% occurring only once. Material for sequencing was naive CD4+ T cells from blood. All receptors come from a woman aged 18-30 years in good health.

The chain employs TRBV7-9 and TRBJ1-1; D is undetermined. CDR1 is SEHNR and CDR2 is FQNEAQ in the germline V gene (reference sequence). The CDR3 covers 11 residues. The germline V and J ends were trimmed by 8 bases and 11 bases, with 15 bases remaining between them. CDR3 nucleotide sequence: TGTGCCAGCGCTCTTCAAATGGGGGCTTTCTTT. It translates to CASALQMGAFF.

The V call is TRBV11-3, the J call TRBJ2-3, with TRBD1 as a possible D gene (5 bases). With 5 bases removed from V and 1 base from J, the gap between germline ends came to 10 bases. Germline V lookup: CDR1 SGHNT, CDR2 YENEEA. The length of the CDR3 is 14 residues. In DNA form, the CDR3 reads TGTGCCAGCAGCCGAACAGGCGGCACAGATACGCAGTATTTT. As protein: CASSRTGGTDTQYF.

This clone has just a few counts. J is TRBJ2-7 and V is TRBV15, with D perhaps matching TRBD1 (6 bases). Germline CDR1 and CDR2: LNHNV and YYDKDF (reference sequence). V was clipped by 2 bases and J by 3 bases, with 11 bases between them. This CDR3 contains 14 residues. This chain's CDR3 is CATSRIGQSYEQYF. The DNA for the CDR3 is TGTGCCACCAGCAGAATTGGACAGAGCTACGAGCAGTACTTC.

This clone was observed a handful of times. The V gene is TRBV7-2, the J gene TRBJ2-1; 7 nucleotides line up with TRBD2. With V trimmed by 3 bases and J by 10 bases, 3 bases remained unmatched. CDR3 length equals 12 residues. Germline V CDR1 and CDR2: SGHTA, FQGNSA. The chain's CDR3 is CASSFDSGEQFF. CDR3 nucleotide sequence: TGTGCCAGCAGCTTTGATAGCGGGGAGCAGTTCTTC.

The CDR3 loop is CATSREEATVTEAFF. The CDR3, as DNA: TGTGCCACCAGCAGAGAAGAGGCGACGGTCACTGAAGCTTTCTTT. V and J are TRBV15 and TRBJ1-1; D ambiguous. This CDR3 is built from 15 residues. Germline CDR1 and CDR2: LNHNV and YYDKDF (reference sequence). Deletions cut 0 bases from V and 4 bases from J, with 12 bases between.

In this sample, this clone turned up a few times. V and J are TRBV6-6 and TRBJ2-7; D unclear. This CDR3 is built from 15 residues. The germline gives CDR1 MNHNY, CDR2 SVGAGI (reference sequence). Deletions cut 3 bases from V and 0 bases from J, with 12 bases between. The CDR3: CASSYKAEYSYEQYF. The CDR3 nucleotides read TGTGCCAGCAGTTATAAGGCGGAATACTCCTACGAGCAGTACTTC.

The genes are TRBV18 and TRBJ2-5; D tentatively reads TRBD1 or TRBD2 (6 bases each). V was cut by 1 base and J by 2 bases, with 11 bases left in between. Germline CDR1 and CDR2: KGHSH and LQKENI. This CDR3 contains 15 residues. Written as DNA, the CDR3 is TGTGCCAGCTCACCACAGAGGGGGGATCAAGAGACCCAGTACTTC. It codes for CASSPQRGDQETQYF.

The gene calls are TRBV30 and TRBJ2-7; the match to TRBD1 covers 7 bases. The trim removed 4 bases at V and 7 bases at J, leaving 13 bases unmatched. The CDR3 is made up of 14 amino acids. Germline-derived CDR1 and CDR2 are GTSNPN and SVGIG (reference sequence). The CDR3 is CAWTGAGTEREQYF. The CDR3 DNA reads TGTGCCTGGACCGGAGCCGGGACAGAACGAGAGCAGTACTTC.

In its sample, this clone was seen a few times. CDR3 protein: CASSLEEEPYEQYV. CDR3 nucleotide sequence: TGTGCCAGCAGCTTAGAGGAGGAGCCCTACGAGCAGTACGTC. V is TRBV7-9 and J is TRBJ2-7; possible D gene TRBD2, 5 bases. The germline gives CDR1 SEHNR, CDR2 FQNEAQ (reference sequence). Trimming pared 1 base from V and 2 bases from J, leaving 9 bases between. The CDR3 has 14 amino acids.

This clone has just a few counts. The rearrangement uses TRBV27 and TRBJ2-2, with D uncertain. Trimming shortened V by 1 base and J by 2 bases, and 14 bases separated the two germline ends. Germline V gene sequence: CDR1 MNHEY, CDR2 SMNVEV (reference sequence). The CDR3 is made up of 17 amino acids. The CDR3 sequence is CASSLFGFKHNTGELFF. The CDR3 nucleotides read TGTGCCAGCAGTTTATTCGGGTTTAAGCACAACACCGGGGAGCTGTTTTTT.

The chain uses TRBV11-3 and TRBJ2-1, with unresolved D. The CDR3 is 13 residues long. V was trimmed by 4 bases and J by 4 bases, leaving 8 bases between them. CDR1 and CDR2 from the germline V gene are SGHNT and YENEEA. CDR3 coding DNA: TGTGCCAGCAGCTGGAGTAGATACAATGAGCAGTTCTTC. Amino acids: CASSWSRYNEQFF.

The J gene is TRBJ2-1, the V gene TRBV7-3; 8 bases are shared with TRBD1. V gave up 4 bases and J gave up 9 bases; unmatched junction bases: 11. The CDR3 consists of 15 residues. Germline values: CDR1 SGHTA, CDR2 FQGTGA. Here the CDR3 reads CASSSFDGQGGEQFF. DNA of the CDR3: TGTGCCAGCAGCTCCTTCGACGGACAGGGCGGTGAGCAGTTCTTC.

This chain links TRBV7-2 with TRBJ2-7, with D uncertain. Germline V gene sequence: CDR1 SGHTA, CDR2 FQGNSA. There are 14 residues in the CDR3. The germline V and J ends were trimmed by 3 bases and 2 bases, with 11 bases remaining between them. CDR3 protein: CASSFRATPYEQYF. The CDR3 bases are TGTGCCAGCAGCTTTCGGGCGACACCCTACGAGCAGTACTTC.

The chain carries TRBV7-9 and TRBJ1-4; possibly TRBD1 for D (5 bases). Germline CDR1 is SEHNR and CDR2 is FQNEAQ (reference sequence). This CDR3 is 16 amino acids long. Deletions cut 4 bases from V and 1 base from J, with 13 bases between. Here the CDR3 reads CASSSRRDLTNEKLFF. CDR3 DNA: TGTGCCAGCAGCTCCCGCCGGGACCTAACTAATGAAAAACTGTTTTTT.

This clone showed up just a few times. The genes are TRBV6-5 and TRBJ1-1; D not certain. CDR1 is MNHEY, CDR2 SVGAGI, per germline. The CDR3 length is 16 residues. V was cut by 0 bases and J by 4 bases, with 15 bases left in between. As DNA, the CDR3 is TGTGCCAGCAGTTACTCGGTCGTGTGGGGAAGCACTGAAGCTTTCTTT. It translates to CASSYSVVWGSTEAFF.

Only a few counts were recorded for this clone. The gene calls are TRBV7-3 and TRBJ2-7, with D possibly TRBD1 on 6 matching bases. This CDR3 spans 14 amino acids. With 5 bases removed from V and 5 bases from J, the gap between germline ends came to 16 bases. Germline CDR1 SGHTA, CDR2 FQGTGA. The CDR3 loop reads CASSPGHPSDEQYF. CDR3 nucleotides: TGTGCCAGCAGCCCGGGACACCCGAGTGACGAGCAGTACTTC.

This clone has a handful of counts. The chain is built from TRBV30 and TRBJ1-5; D remains unclear. Looked up from germline, CDR1 is GTSNPN and CDR2 is SVGIG (reference sequence). Trimming left V 0 bases short and J 1 base short, with 13 bases between. CDR3 length equals 16 residues. CDR3 in DNA: TGTGCCTGGAGTGTAAGTAGGACTTCAAGCAATCAGCCCCAGCATTTT. Encoded protein: CAWSVSRTSSNQPQHF.

The genes are TRBV4-1 and TRBJ2-2; D not certain. This CDR3 has 14 amino acids. The V end was cut by 6 bases, the J end by 5 bases, with 13 bases between. CDR1 is MGHRA, CDR2 YSYEKL, per germline. The CDR3 bases are TGCGCCAGCAGGGTCTCAGCCCCTACCGGGGAGCTGTTTTTT. Translated, it gives CASRVSAPTGELFF.

This clone was seen a handful of times. This chain joins TRBV9 and TRBJ1-2, with D possibly matching TRBD1 (6 bases). CDR1 is SGDLS and CDR2 is YYNGEE in the germline V gene. The CDR3 is made up of 14 amino acids. V shed 8 bases and J shed 0 bases, with 14 bases lying between them. CDR3 bases: TGTGCCAGTTCTTTACAGGGAGCTAACTATGGCTACACCTTC. Translation gives CASSLQGANYGYTF.

This chain connects TRBV20-1 to TRBJ2-1; D is unresolved. Looked up from germline, CDR1 is DFQATT and CDR2 is SNEGSKA (reference sequence). V dropped 3 bases and J dropped 10 bases, with 7 bases sitting between them. This CDR3 is 10 amino acids long. The CDR3 sequence is CSASRREQFF. The CDR3, as DNA: TGCAGTGCTAGCCGGAGAGAGCAGTTCTTC.

This chain joins TRBV11-3 and TRBJ2-1; D gene unclear. With 5 bases removed from V and 9 bases from J, the gap between germline ends came to 20 bases. This CDR3 spans 15 amino acids. CDR1 and CDR2 (germline): SGHNT, YENEEA. CDR3 region: CASSPPRWVSTEQFF. DNA for the CDR3: TGTGCCAGCAGCCCCCCTCGGTGGGTTTCCACTGAGCAGTTCTTC.

The V and J genes are TRBV19 and TRBJ2-7; D tentatively fits TRBD1 or TRBD2 (5 bases each). V lost 5 bases to trimming and J lost 3 bases, with 14 bases between them. CDR3 length equals 14 residues. Germline assignment: CDR1 LNHDA and CDR2 SQIVND (reference sequence). CDR3 coding DNA: TGTGCCAGTAGTCCTGGGCCAGGGAGCTACGAGCAGTACTTC. Translating it yields CASSPGPGSYEQYF.

The rearrangement joins TRBV29-1 to TRBJ1-3; the D gene is possibly TRBD1 (5 bases). Germline V CDR1 and CDR2: SQVTM, ANQGSEA. This CDR3 comprises 17 residues. Trimming took 3 bases from V and 0 from J, leaving 18 bases between them. DNA of the CDR3: TGCAGCGTTGAGCAGGGCGACGGCGGCTACTCTGGAAACACCATATATTTT. Its translation: CSVEQGDGGYSGNTIYF. The whole variable domain, filled in from reference TRBV29-1 and TRBJ1-3, reads SAVISQKPSRDICQRGTSLTIQCQVDSQVTMMFWYRQQPGQSLTLIATANQGSEATYESGFVIDKFPISRPNLTFSTLTVSNMSPEDSSIYLCSVEQGDGGYSGNTIYFGEGSWLTVV.

In its sample, this clone was seen a few times. This chain connects TRBV7-9 to TRBJ1-1, with D perhaps TRBD1 (5 bases). Germline CDR1 and CDR2: SEHNR and FQNEAQ (reference sequence). The length of the CDR3 is 16 residues. Deletions cut 2 bases from V and 0 bases from J, with 13 bases between. The CDR3 reads CASSLPRDSLNTEAFF. The DNA of the CDR3 is TGTGCCAGCAGCTTACCGAGGGACTCGCTGAACACTGAAGCTTTCTTT.

This chain connects TRBV4-1 to TRBJ2-1; D may match TRBD1 or TRBD2 (5 bases each). V lost 3 bases and J 3 bases, leaving 15 bases between the germline ends. Germline CDR1 and CDR2: MGHRA and YSYEKL. The length of the CDR3 is 16 residues. This CDR3 is CASSQGRTYDYNEQFF. The DNA of the CDR3 is TGCGCCAGCAGCCAGGGACGGACCTACGACTACAATGAGCAGTTCTTC.

V usage is TRBV14 and J usage is TRBJ1-4; a possible D gene is TRBD1 (5 bases). This CDR3 region has 15 residues. V lost 0 bases to trimming and J lost 7 bases, with 12 bases between them. CDR1 is SGHDN and CDR2 is FVKESK in the germline V gene. DNA for the CDR3: TGTGCCAGCAGCCAAGAGGGGACGAAGCGTGAAAAACTGTTTTTT. It yields the protein CASSQEGTKREKLFF.

This clone was observed a handful of times. V is TRBV6-6 and J is TRBJ2-5; unclear D gene. The V gene lost 2 bases and the J gene lost 4 bases, with 5 bases spanning the gap. CDR3 length: 12 residues. Per the germline V gene, CDR1 is MNHNY and CDR2 is SVGAGI (reference sequence). CDR3 region: CASSYMGETQYF. CDR3 in DNA: TGTGCCAGCAGTTACATGGGAGAGACCCAGTACTTC.

The chain joins TRBV18 to TRBJ2-5; D might be TRBD1 (6 bases). Germline CDR1 KGHSH, CDR2 LQKENI. V was cut by 3 bases and J by 0 bases, with 11 bases left in between. The CDR3 length is 15 residues. The CDR3 DNA sequence: TGTGCCAGCTCACCCTGGACAGCTAACCAAGAGACCCAGTACTTC. Translated: CASSPWTANQETQYF.

This clone was found once. The chain is built from TRBV7-2 and TRBJ2-3, with D hard to call. Per germline, CDR1 SGHTA and CDR2 FQGNSA. The CDR3 runs to 12 residues. The V and J ends lost 5 bases and 6 bases respectively, with 9 bases between them. CDR3 DNA: TGTGCCAGCAGCCAGACCCCGGATACGCAGTATTTT. It yields the protein CASSQTPDTQYF.